These 28 T cell receptor beta chains were all obtained from the same sample, sequenced in a study of cytomegalovirus exposure and HLA in healthy donors. Amplification used 60 Vbeta primers and 13 Jbeta primers. TCRdb's table, derived via immunoSEQ multiplex PCR, lists solely in-frame clones and lacks some. The table has about 150,000 clones, about 76% seen once; the top ten hold roughly 7.1%. Sample: PBMCs. These receptors all stem from a man in his thirties or forties in good health and CMV-seropositive.

The chain is built from TRBV12-5 and TRBJ2-1, with TRBD1 identical over 8 bases. Germline V gene sequence: CDR1 LGHNT, CDR2 FRNRAP. The V segment lost 2 bases and the J segment 2 bases; nucleotides outside the gene matches: 8. This CDR3 is 17 amino acids long. The CDR3 protein is CASGLFIDRGTYNEQFF. The CDR3, as DNA: TGTGCTAGTGGTTTGTTTATCGACAGGGGAACCTACAATGAGCAGTTCTTC.

The chain is built from TRBV6-5 and TRBJ2-2; 8 nucleotides agree with TRBD2. This CDR3 contains 14 residues. Germline values: CDR1 MNHEY, CDR2 SVGAGI. V lost 3 bases to trimming and J lost 7 bases; unmatched junction nucleotides: 4. The CDR3: CASSYSGTSGELFF. The CDR3 coding sequence is TGTGCCAGCAGTTATTCTGGGACTAGCGGGGAGCTGTTTTTT.

This chain uses TRBV25-1 with TRBJ2-3, with 14 bases matching TRBD2. CDR1 and CDR2 (germline): MGHDK, SYGVNS. V was pared by 5 bases and J by 1 base, with 2 bases of the junction left unmatched. The CDR3 sequence is 16 residues long. The CDR3 spells CASSLGLAGGTDTQYF. The DNA for the CDR3 is TGTGCCAGCAGTTTGGGACTAGCGGGGGGCACAGATACGCAGTATTTT.

V usage is TRBV27 and J usage is TRBJ1-2; 11 nucleotides agree with TRBD1. This CDR3 region has 16 residues. Germline values: CDR1 MNHEY, CDR2 SMNVEV (reference sequence). V was pared by 5 bases and J by 3 bases, with 8 bases of the junction left unmatched. CDR3 in amino acids: CASSGPPGQGDYGYTF. CDR3 bases: TGTGCCAGCAGTGGACCCCCGGGACAGGGGGACTATGGCTACACCTTC.

The CDR3 here is CASSPAALLGVNTEAFF. The CDR3 coding sequence is TGTGCCAGCTCACCGGCGGCGCTTTTAGGGGTGAACACTGAAGCTTTCTTT. This chain connects TRBV18 to TRBJ1-1, with D possibly matching TRBD1 (5 bases). V was trimmed by 3 bases and J by 0 bases, leaving 17 bases between them. Germline V gene sequence: CDR1 KGHSH, CDR2 LQKENI. The CDR3 covers 17 residues.

The chain carries TRBV9 and TRBJ1-2; 9 positions agree with TRBD1. Germline CDR1 is SGDLS and CDR2 is YYNGEE. The ends lost 0 bases at V and 7 bases at J; junction bases unmatched: 7. CDR3 length: 15 residues. The CDR3 region is CASSVAGTGTSGYTF. The CDR3 DNA follows: TGTGCCAGCAGCGTAGCAGGGACAGGGACTTCTGGCTACACCTTC.

The genes are TRBV5-6 and TRBJ1-1; maybe TRBD1 (5 bases). Trimming removed 5 bases at V and 5 bases at J, with 13 bases between. CDR1 and CDR2 (germline): SGHDT, YYEEEE. CDR3 length: 13 amino acids. The CDR3 DNA is TGTGCCAGCAGGTTTGGACGGGGGACTGAAGCTTTCTTT. Amino acid sequence: CASRFGRGTEAFF.

The rearrangement joins TRBV6-5 to TRBJ1-2; unclear D gene. Germline V gene sequence: CDR1 MNHEY, CDR2 SVGAGI. This CDR3 is built from 14 residues. V was shortened by 3 bases and J by 6 bases, with 14 bases between the two germline ends. CDR3 amino acids: CASSYSAGGHGYTF. The CDR3 nucleotides are TGTGCCAGCAGTTATTCGGCAGGAGGACATGGCTACACCTTC.

This sequence joins TRBV4-2 and TRBJ1-5; 10 nucleotides match TRBD1. Germline trimming cut 5 bases from V and 1 base from J; bases unmatched to any gene: 5. The length of the CDR3 is 16 residues. Germline CDR1 and CDR2: LGHNA and YNFKEQ. CDR3 loop: CASSFDRGPSNQPQHF. As DNA, the CDR3 is TGTGCCAGCAGCTTTGACAGGGGGCCAAGCAATCAGCCCCAGCATTTT.

The chain links TRBV27 to TRBJ2-7; D uncertain. CDR1 and CDR2 from the germline V gene are MNHEY and SMNVEV (reference sequence). Trimming removed 4 bases at V and 1 base at J, with 5 bases between. The CDR3 is 12 residues long. The CDR3 nucleotides read TGTGCCAGCAGTTCCCTTTCCTACGAGCAGTACTTC. Protein: CASSSLSYEQYF.

The chain combines TRBV7-9 with TRBJ1-5; D remains ambiguous. The germline V gene has CDR1 SEHNR and CDR2 FQNEAQ (reference sequence). This CDR3 spans 14 amino acids. The V end was cut by 5 bases, the J end by 0 bases, with 8 bases between. CDR3 nucleotides: TGTGCCAGCAGCGAACGCAGTAGCAATCAGCCCCAGCATTTT. Its protein is CASSERSSNQPQHF.

The genes are TRBV6-5 and TRBJ2-7; 14 bases are a match to TRBD2. V shed 5 bases and J 5 bases; nucleotides not matched to a gene: 5. The CDR3 is 15 amino acids. Germline V lookup: CDR1 MNHEY, CDR2 SVGAGI. Here the CDR3 reads CASSPGTSGRNEQYF. The CDR3 DNA follows: TGTGCCAGCAGTCCCGGGACTAGCGGGAGAAACGAGCAGTACTTC.

V and J are TRBV27 and TRBJ2-7; 13 bases line up with TRBD2. This CDR3 has 16 residues. With 5 bases clipped from V and 6 bases from J, the junction kept 10 bases outside the gene matches. Germline V lookup: CDR1 MNHEY, CDR2 SMNVEV (reference sequence). In nucleotides, the CDR3 is TGTGCCAGCAGTCGCGGACTAGCGGGAGAAGTAAGCGAGCAGTACTTC. It specifies CASSRGLAGEVSEQYF.

This clone was counted a few times. The rearrangement uses TRBV6-6 and TRBJ1-6; D is perhaps TRBD1 (6 bases). Germline CDR1 is MNHNY and CDR2 is SVGAGI (reference sequence). The CDR3 length is 14 residues. The V gene lost 7 bases and the J gene lost 5 bases, with 12 bases spanning the gap. CDR3 residues: CASTTGTHNSPLHF. The CDR3 region has the DNA TGTGCCAGCACCACCGGGACACATAATTCACCCCTCCACTTT.

This chain joins TRBV29-1 and TRBJ2-3, with 7 bases identical to TRBD1. The germline V gene has CDR1 SQVTM and CDR2 ANQGSEA. J lost 0 bases, V lost 7 bases, and 4 bases had no gene match. The CDR3 totals 13 residues. The CDR3 protein is CSGGQQSTDTQYF. CDR3 DNA sequence: TGCAGCGGGGGACAGCAGAGCACAGATACGCAGTATTTT.

This clone occurred a few times. This chain connects TRBV7-2 to TRBJ2-7; tentatively, D is TRBD1 (6 bases). V lost 5 bases, J lost 4 bases, and 6 bases lay in between. Germline V gene data show CDR1 as SGHTA and CDR2 as FQGNSA. The CDR3 is 11 residues long. DNA for the CDR3: TGTGCCAGCAGCGACAGGTACGAGCAGTACTTC. Its protein product is CASSDRYEQYF.

The chain recombines TRBV7-6 with TRBJ1-3; 10 bases are a match to TRBD1. The V gene's germline CDR1 is SGHVS and CDR2 FNYEAQ. This CDR3 contains 16 residues. J was trimmed by 2 bases and V by 2 bases; bases with no gene match: 3. The CDR3 nucleotides are TGTGCCAGCAGCTTAATGGGACAGGGGACTGGAAACACCATATATTTT. Its protein product is CASSLMGQGTGNTIYF.

This clone was counted only a few times. This chain uses TRBV2 with TRBJ1-2, with TRBD1 matching 7 bases. The germline V gene has CDR1 SNHLY and CDR2 FYNNEI. V shed 4 bases and J 6 bases; nucleotides not matched to a gene: 8. CDR3 length: 14 amino acids. The CDR3: CASSADGTVHGYTF. The CDR3 nucleotides read TGTGCCAGCAGTGCGGATGGGACAGTCCATGGCTACACCTTC.

V is TRBV10-3 and J is TRBJ2-5; a weak D match, TRBD1 (5 bases). CDR3 length equals 14 residues. The germline V gene has CDR1 ENHRY and CDR2 SYGVKD. V shed 0 bases and J shed 5 bases, with 10 bases lying between them. CDR3 sequence: CAISESKGKETQYF. The CDR3 DNA reads TGTGCCATCAGTGAGTCAAAGGGGAAGGAGACCCAGTACTTC.

The J gene is TRBJ2-2, the V gene TRBV4-2; 7 positions agree with TRBD1. CDR3 length: 15 residues. Trimming at V came to 4 bases and at J to 0 bases, leaving 2 bases not matched to a gene. The germline V gene encodes CDR1 LGHNA and CDR2 YNFKEQ. CDR3 sequence (DNA): TGTGCCAGCAGCCGTGGGACAGCGAACACCGGGGAGCTGTTTTTT. It specifies CASSRGTANTGELFF.

The rearrangement uses TRBV7-9 and TRBJ2-7; the match to TRBD2 covers 8 bases. Germline V lookup: CDR1 SEHNR, CDR2 FQNEAQ (reference sequence). Trimming at V came to 1 base and at J to 3 bases, leaving 5 bases not matched to a gene. The CDR3 runs to 15 residues. The CDR3 sequence is CASSLDAGGGYEQYF. As DNA, the CDR3 is TGTGCCAGCAGCTTAGACGCCGGGGGGGGCTACGAGCAGTACTTC.

This clone was seen more than once but under ten times. This chain joins TRBV27 and TRBJ2-3, with 13 bases lining up with TRBD2. The CDR3 runs to 14 residues. V was pared by 6 bases and J by 6 bases, with 3 bases of the junction left unmatched. CDR1 is MNHEY and CDR2 is SMNVEV in the germline V gene (reference sequence). This chain's CDR3 is CASRLAGGWDTQYF. Here the CDR3 DNA reads TGTGCCAGCAGACTAGCGGGAGGGTGGGATACGCAGTATTTT.

V usage is TRBV6-5 and J usage is TRBJ1-1; 8 positions agree with TRBD1. V gave up 5 bases and J gave up 4 bases; unmatched junction bases: 6. CDR1 and CDR2 (germline): MNHEY, SVGAGI. The CDR3 is made up of 14 amino acids. CDR3 nucleotides: TGTGCCAGCAGTACCCGACAGGGGACCACTGAAGCTTTCTTT. Amino acids: CASSTRQGTTEAFF.

The chain links TRBV9 to TRBJ1-2; TRBD1 matches 7 bases. The CDR3 is made up of 12 amino acids. Germline V gene lookup returns CDR1 SGDLS and CDR2 YYNGEE. The trim removed 5 bases at V and 6 bases at J, leaving 4 bases unmatched. CDR3 amino acids: CASSTGTDGYTF. The CDR3 DNA sequence: TGTGCCAGCAGTACCGGGACAGATGGCTACACCTTC.

The genes are TRBV30 and TRBJ2-3; 9 positions match TRBD1. V was pared by 6 bases and J by 1 base, with 5 bases of the junction left unmatched. The germline gives CDR1 GTSNPN, CDR2 SVGIG (reference sequence). There are 14 residues in the CDR3. CDR3 DNA: TGTGCCTGTCATCGGGACAGGGGCACAGATACGCAGTATTTT. Translation gives CACHRDRGTDTQYF.

This clone was detected once. CDR3 amino acids: CASSSGTGITDTQYF. CDR3 DNA sequence: TGTGCCAGCAGCTCGGGGACAGGGATCACAGATACGCAGTATTTT. This sequence joins TRBV7-7 and TRBJ2-3; TRBD1 matches at 9 bases. The CDR3 is 15 residues long. Germline CDR1 is SSHAT and CDR2 is FNYEAQ (reference sequence). Trimming cost V 4 bases and J 2 bases; bases outside gene matches: 4.

This clone appeared a single time. The genes are TRBV5-1 and TRBJ1-1; D might be TRBD1 (5 bases). This CDR3 is built from 15 residues. With 1 base removed from V and 5 bases from J, the gap between germline ends came to 15 bases. Germline V lookup: CDR1 SGHRS, CDR2 YFSETQ. The CDR3 sequence is CASSLMDGGRTEAFF. CDR3 DNA: TGCGCCAGCAGCTTGATGGACGGGGGGAGAACTGAAGCTTTCTTT. The full variable domain, with the rest looked up from reference TRBV5-1 and TRBJ1-1, is KAGVTQTPRYLIKTRGQQVTLSCSPISGHRSVSWYQQTPGQGLQFLFEYFSETQRNKGNFPGRFSGRQFSNSRSEMNVSTLELGDSALYLCASSLMDGGRTEAFFGQGTRLTVV.

The gene calls are TRBV5-1 and TRBJ1-4, with 9 bases lining up with TRBD1. V lost 4 bases to trimming and J lost 8 bases; unmatched junction nucleotides: 9. Germline V CDR1 and CDR2: SGHRS, YFSETQ. The CDR3 is made up of 15 amino acids. In nucleotides, the CDR3 is TGCGCCAGCAGCCCCGACGGGACAGGGAGGGAAAAACTGTTTTTT. It specifies CASSPDGTGREKLFF.